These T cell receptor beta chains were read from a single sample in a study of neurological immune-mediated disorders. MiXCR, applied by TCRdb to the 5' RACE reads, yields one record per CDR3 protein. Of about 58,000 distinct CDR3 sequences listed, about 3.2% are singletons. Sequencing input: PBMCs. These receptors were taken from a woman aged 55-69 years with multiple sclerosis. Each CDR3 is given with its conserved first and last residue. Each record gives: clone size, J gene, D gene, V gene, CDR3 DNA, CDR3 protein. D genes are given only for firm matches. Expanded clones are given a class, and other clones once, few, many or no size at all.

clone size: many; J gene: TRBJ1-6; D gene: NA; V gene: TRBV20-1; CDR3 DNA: TGCAGTGCCCCTGCGGTTACGGGGCCAGGGGATTCACCCCTCCACTTT; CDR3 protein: CSAPAVTGPGDSPLHF
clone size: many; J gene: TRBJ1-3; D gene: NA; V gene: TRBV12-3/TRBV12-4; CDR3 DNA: TGTGCCAGCACCTCGGGTCTTCCCTCTGGAAACACCATATATTTT; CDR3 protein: CASTSGLPSGNTIYF
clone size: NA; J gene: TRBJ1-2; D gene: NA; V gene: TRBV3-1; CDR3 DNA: TGTGCCAGCAGCCAAGTGCTGTCTTCGGGAGGCTACACCTTC; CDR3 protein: CASSQVLSSGGYTF
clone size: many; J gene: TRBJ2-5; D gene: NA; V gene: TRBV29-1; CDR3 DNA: TGCAGCGTTGAAGTTATGGGTAGGGTTGGGGAGACCCAGTACTTC; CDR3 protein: CSVEVMGRVGETQYF
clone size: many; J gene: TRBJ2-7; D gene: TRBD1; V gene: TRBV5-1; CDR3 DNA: TGCGCCAGCAGCCTAGTGTCAGGGGGCGCTTCCTACGAGCAGTACTTC; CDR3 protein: CASSLVSGGASYEQYF
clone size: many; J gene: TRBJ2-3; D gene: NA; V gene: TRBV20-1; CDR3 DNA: TGCAGTGCTAGAACTGCACAGGCTAGCACAGATACGCAGTATTTT; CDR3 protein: CSARTAQASTDTQYF
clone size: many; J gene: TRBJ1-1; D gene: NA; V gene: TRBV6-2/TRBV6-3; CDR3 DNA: TGTGCCAGCAGAATGGACGGGTCTGGTGAAGCTTTCTTT; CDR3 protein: CASRMDGSGEAFF
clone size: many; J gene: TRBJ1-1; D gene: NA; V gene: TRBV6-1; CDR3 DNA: TGTGCCAGCAGTGTTGGGCAGACCACTGAAGCTTTCTTT; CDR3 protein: CASSVGQTTEAFF
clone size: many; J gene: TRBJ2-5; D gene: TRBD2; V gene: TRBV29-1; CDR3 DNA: TGCAGCGTTCTGGGGGGGGAAGCGACCCAGTACTTC; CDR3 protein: CSVLGGEATQYF
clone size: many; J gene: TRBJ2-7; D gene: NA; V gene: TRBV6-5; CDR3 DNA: TGTGCCAGCAGTTACAGGTGGGGTGCCCGCTACGAGCAGTACTTC; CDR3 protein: CASSYRWGARYEQYF
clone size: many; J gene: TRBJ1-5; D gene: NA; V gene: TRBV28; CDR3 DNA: TGTGCCAGCAGCTTTGGGGGGGGCGGGGATCAGCCCCAGCATTTT; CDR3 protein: CASSFGGGGDQPQHF
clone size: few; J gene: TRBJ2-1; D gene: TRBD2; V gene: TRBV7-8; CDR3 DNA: TGTGCCAGCAGCTTAGTCTCCGTGACTAGCGGGATTGAGCAGTTCTTC; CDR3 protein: CASSLVSVTSGIEQFF
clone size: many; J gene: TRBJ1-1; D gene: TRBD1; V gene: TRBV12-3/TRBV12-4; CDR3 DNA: TGTGCCAGCAGCCTTCCCCCGGGACAGGCTGCAACTTTCTTT; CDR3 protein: CASSLPPGQAATFF
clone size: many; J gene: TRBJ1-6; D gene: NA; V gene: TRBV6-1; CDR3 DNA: TGTGCCAGCAGTGAAACAGGGATGGATTCACCCCTCCACTTT; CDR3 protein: CASSETGMDSPLHF
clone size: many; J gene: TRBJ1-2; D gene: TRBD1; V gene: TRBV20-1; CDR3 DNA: TGCAGTGCTAGAGATTCGACGGGACAGGGGGCCTATGGCTACACCTTC; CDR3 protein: CSARDSTGQGAYGYTF
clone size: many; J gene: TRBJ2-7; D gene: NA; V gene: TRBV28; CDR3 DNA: TGTGCCAGCAGTTTTCTCAGGACCTACGAGCAGTACTTC; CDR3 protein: CASSFLRTYEQYF
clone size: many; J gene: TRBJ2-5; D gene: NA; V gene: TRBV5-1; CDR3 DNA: TGCGCCAGCAGCTTGGCCCGAGAGACCCAGTACTTC; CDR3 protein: CASSLARETQYF
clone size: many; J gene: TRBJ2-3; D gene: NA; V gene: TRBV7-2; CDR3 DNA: TGTGCCAGCAGTTTAACAGATACGCAGTATTTT; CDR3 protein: CASSLTDTQYF
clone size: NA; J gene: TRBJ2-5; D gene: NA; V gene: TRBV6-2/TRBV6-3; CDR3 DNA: TGTGCCAGCAGTTATTCGGAGGGGGAAGAGACCCAGTACTTC; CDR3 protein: CASSYSEGEETQYF
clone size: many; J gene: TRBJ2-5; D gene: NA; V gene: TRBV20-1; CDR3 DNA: TGCAGTGCTAGTGTTCAAGGGCGGGGAGCAGAAGAGACCCAGTACTTC; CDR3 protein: CSASVQGRGAEETQYF
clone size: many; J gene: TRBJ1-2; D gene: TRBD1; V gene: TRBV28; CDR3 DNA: TGTGCCAGCGGAGCTTTGACAGGGGGCGTTAACTATGGCTACACCTTC; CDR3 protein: CASGALTGGVNYGYTF
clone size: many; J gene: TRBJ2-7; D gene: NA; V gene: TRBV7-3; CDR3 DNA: TGTGCCAGCAGCTTAATGGCGACAGGTACCGAGCAGTACTTC; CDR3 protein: CASSLMATGTEQYF
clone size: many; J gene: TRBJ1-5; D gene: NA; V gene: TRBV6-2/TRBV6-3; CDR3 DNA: TGTGCCAGCAGCCACCCAGGTCAGCCCCAGCATTTT; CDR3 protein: CASSHPGQPQHF
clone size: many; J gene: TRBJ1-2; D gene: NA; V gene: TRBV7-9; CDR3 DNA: TGTGCCAGCAGCTTAACACAGCCTAACTATGGCTACACCTTC; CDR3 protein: CASSLTQPNYGYTF
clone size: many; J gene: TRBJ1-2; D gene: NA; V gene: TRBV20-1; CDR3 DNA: TGCAGTGCGAATCGGGTGGGAGGCTACACCTTC; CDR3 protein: CSANRVGGYTF
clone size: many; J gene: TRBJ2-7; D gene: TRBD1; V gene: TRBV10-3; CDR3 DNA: TGTGCCATCGCGGGACAGGGTACTACCTACGAGCAGTACTTC; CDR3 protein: CAIAGQGTTYEQYF
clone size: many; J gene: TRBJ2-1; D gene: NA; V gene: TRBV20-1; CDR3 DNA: TGCAGTGCTGTGGGGAATGAGCAGTTCTTC; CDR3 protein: CSAVGNEQFF
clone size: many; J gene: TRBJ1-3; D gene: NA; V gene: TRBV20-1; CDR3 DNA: TGCAGTGCTAGACCCGGCTCTGGAAACACCATATATTTT; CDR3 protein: CSARPGSGNTIYF
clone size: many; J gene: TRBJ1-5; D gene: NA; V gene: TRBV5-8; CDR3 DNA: TGTGCCAGCAGCTTGGGGACGGGGTCCGGTCAGCCCCAGCATTTT; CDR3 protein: CASSLGTGSGQPQHF
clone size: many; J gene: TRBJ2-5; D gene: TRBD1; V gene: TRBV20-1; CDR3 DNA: TGCAGTGTTACCGGGACAGCCCAAGAGACCCAGTACTTC; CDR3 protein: CSVTGTAQETQYF
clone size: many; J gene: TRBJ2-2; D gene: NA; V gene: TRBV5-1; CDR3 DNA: TGCGCCAGCATGCAAAGTACTACAGGGCCCACCGGGGAGCTGTTTTTT; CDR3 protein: CASMQSTTGPTGELFF
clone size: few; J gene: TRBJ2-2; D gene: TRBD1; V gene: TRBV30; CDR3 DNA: TGTGCCTGGAGTGTGATCGGGACAGGGGTTGTCGGGGAGCTGTTTTTT; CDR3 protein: CAWSVIGTGVVGELFF
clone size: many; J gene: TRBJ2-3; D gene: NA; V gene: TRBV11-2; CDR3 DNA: TGTGCCAGCAGCCCCAACCCTGCGGGTACAGCAGATACGCAGTATTTT; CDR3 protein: CASSPNPAGTADTQYF
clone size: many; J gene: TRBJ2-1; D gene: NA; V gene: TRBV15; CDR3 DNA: TGTGCCACCAGCAGCCCCTACTCCTACAATGAGCAGTTCTTC; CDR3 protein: CATSSPYSYNEQFF
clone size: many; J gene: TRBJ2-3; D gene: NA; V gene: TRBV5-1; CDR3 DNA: TGCGCCAGCAGCTTGGGTGCGGGGCACACAGATACGCAGTATTTT; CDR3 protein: CASSLGAGHTDTQYF
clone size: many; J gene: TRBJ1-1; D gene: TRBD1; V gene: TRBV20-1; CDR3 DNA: TGCAGTGCTAGCCGCCGGGACAGGAACACTGAAGCTTTCTTT; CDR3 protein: CSASRRDRNTEAFF
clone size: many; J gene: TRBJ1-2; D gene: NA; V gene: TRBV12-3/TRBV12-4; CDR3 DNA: TGTGCCAGCACCATTACCGGGACCAATGGCTACACCTTC; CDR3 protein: CASTITGTNGYTF
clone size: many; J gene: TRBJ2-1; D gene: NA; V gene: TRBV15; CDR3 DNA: TGTGCCACCAGCAGAGCTCGCTACAATGAGCAGTTCTTC; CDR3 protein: CATSRARYNEQFF
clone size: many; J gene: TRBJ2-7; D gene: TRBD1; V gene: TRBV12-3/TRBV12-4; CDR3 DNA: TGTGCCAGCAGTTTACCGGGACAGGGGGCTGGGGAGCAGTACTTC; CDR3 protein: CASSLPGQGAGEQYF
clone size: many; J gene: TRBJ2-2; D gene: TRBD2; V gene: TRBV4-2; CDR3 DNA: TGTGCCAGCAGCCAAAGGGAGATGGGACTATACACCGGGGAGCTGTTTTTT; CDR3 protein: CASSQREMGLYTGELFF
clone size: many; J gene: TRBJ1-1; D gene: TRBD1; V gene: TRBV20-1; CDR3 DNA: TGCAGTGCTAGCATTTGGCAGGGGGGCACTGAAGCTTTCTTT; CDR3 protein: CSASIWQGGTEAFF
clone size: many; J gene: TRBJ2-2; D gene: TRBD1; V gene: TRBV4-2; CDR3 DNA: TGTGCCAGCAGCCCCCGGGACAGCCTCGGGGAGCTGTTTTTT; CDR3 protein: CASSPRDSLGELFF
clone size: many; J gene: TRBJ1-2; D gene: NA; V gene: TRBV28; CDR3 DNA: TGTGCCAGCAGCATCCCGACAGCGTACTATGGCTACACCTTC; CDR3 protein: CASSIPTAYYGYTF
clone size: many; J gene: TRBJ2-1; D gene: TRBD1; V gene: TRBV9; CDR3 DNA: TGTGCCAGCAGCGTACAACAGGGGATAGGCAATGAGCAGTTCTTC; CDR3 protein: CASSVQQGIGNEQFF
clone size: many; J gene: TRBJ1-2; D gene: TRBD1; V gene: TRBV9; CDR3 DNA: TGTGCCAGCAGCAGACAGGGAATTTTAGATGGCTACACCTTC; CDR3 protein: CASSRQGILDGYTF
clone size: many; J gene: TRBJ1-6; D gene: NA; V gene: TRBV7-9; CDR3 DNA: TGTGCCAGCAGCTCCACCGGCTCCTATAATTCACCCCTCCACTTT; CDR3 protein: CASSSTGSYNSPLHF
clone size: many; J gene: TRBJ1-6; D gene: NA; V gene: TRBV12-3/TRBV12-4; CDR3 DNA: TGTGCCAGCAGCAAGAACAGTGACGGTAATTCACCCCTCCACTTT; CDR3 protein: CASSKNSDGNSPLHF
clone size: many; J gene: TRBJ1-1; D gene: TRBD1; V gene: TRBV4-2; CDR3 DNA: TGTGCCAGCACCCGGGATTCGGGACAGTTAAACACTGAAGCTTTCTTT; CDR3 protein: CASTRDSGQLNTEAFF
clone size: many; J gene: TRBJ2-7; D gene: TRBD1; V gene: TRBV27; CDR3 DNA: TGTGCCAGCAGCGACCTGGGACAGAGATACGAGCAGTACTTC; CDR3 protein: CASSDLGQRYEQYF
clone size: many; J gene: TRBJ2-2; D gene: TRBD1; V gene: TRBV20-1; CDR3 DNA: TGCAGTGCTAGGCAGGGGGCGCGGACCGGGGAGCTGTTTTTT; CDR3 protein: CSARQGARTGELFF
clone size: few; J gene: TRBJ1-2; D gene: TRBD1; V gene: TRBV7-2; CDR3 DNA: TGTGCCAGCAGCCCGGGACAGACCTACTATGGCTACACCTTC; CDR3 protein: CASSPGQTYYGYTF
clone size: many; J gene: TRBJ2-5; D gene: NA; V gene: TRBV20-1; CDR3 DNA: TGCAGTGCTAGAGTCCCCGGACAGAGGGTCCAAGAGACCCAGTACTTC; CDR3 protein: CSARVPGQRVQETQYF